A single TCR beta chain is shown here with its context. The V gene's germline CDR1 is SGHTA and CDR2 FQGNSA. CDR3 length: 13 amino acids. Deletions cut 5 bases from V and 5 bases from J, with 13 bases between. In the authors' methods: Amplification of reference gene primers provided the estimated nucleated cell counts. Using immunoSEQ multiplex PCR, the repertoire was profiled, and TCRdb retains in-frame clones only, with some absent. V, J and clone size were drawn from that table, and D and trimming were deduced from the DNA. The table includes 250,000 to 350,000 clones, more than 75% detected once. This entry belongs to a study of blood T cell repertoires in COVID-19. Background on the study: Material from acute and convalescent COVID-19 was sourced from the United States, Italy and Spain. Sources were T cells, B-cell-depleted T cells, or PBMCs; the material itself was cDNA or gDNA.

The origin of this receptor is a woman aged 45-60 years who had recovered from COVID-19. The sample taken for sequencing was peripheral blood. The chain couples TRBV7-2 to TRBJ2-7; a weak D match, TRBD2 (6 bases). Here the CDR3 DNA reads TGTGCCAGCAGCCCCACCCGGGAGCACGAGCAGTACTTC. Protein product: CASSPTREHEQYF.